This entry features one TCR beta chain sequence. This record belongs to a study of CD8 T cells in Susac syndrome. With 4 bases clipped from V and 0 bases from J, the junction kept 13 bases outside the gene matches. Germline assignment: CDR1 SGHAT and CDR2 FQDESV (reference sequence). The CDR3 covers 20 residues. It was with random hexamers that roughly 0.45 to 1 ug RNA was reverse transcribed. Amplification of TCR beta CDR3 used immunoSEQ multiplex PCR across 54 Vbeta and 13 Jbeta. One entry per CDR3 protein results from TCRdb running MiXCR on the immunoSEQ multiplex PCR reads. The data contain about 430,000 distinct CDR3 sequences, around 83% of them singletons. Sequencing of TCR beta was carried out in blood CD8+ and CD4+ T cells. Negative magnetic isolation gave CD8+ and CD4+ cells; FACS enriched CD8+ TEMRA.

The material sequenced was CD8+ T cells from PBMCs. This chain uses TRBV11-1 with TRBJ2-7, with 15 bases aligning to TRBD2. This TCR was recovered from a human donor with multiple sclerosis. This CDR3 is CASSSDYWTSGRAGSYEQYF. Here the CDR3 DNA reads TGTGCCAGCAGCTCCGATTATTGGACTAGCGGGAGGGCCGGCTCCTACGAGCAGTACTTC.